What follows describes a single T cell receptor beta chain. Per germline, CDR1 SGHNT and CDR2 YYREEE (reference sequence). This CDR3 is 16 amino acids long. V lost 4 bases, J lost 4 bases, and 10 bases stayed unmatched. The data belong to a study of T cell changes during pregnancy in multiple sclerosis. Assay: immunoSEQ multiplex PCR; the TCRdb copy retains only in-frame clones and omits some. The sample shows some 70,000 clones, around 90% of them seen only once. The sequencing used peripheral blood, collected in the second trimester of pregnancy. This TCR was sampled from a female donor in good health, enrolled as a control in a pregnancy study. V usage is TRBV5-4 and J usage is TRBJ2-3, with TRBD1 matching 9 bases. The CDR3 bases are TGTGCCAGCAGCACCAGGACAGGGGCGTTCGCAGATACGCAGTATTTT. Protein sequence: CASSTRTGAFADTQYF. The full variable domain, with the rest looked up from reference TRBV5-4 and TRBJ2-3, is ETGVTQSPTHLIKTRGQQVTLRCSSQSGHNTVSWYQQALGQGPQFIFQYYREEENGRGNFPPRFSGLQFPNYSSELNVNALELDDSALYLCASSTRTGAFADTQYFGPGTRLTVL.